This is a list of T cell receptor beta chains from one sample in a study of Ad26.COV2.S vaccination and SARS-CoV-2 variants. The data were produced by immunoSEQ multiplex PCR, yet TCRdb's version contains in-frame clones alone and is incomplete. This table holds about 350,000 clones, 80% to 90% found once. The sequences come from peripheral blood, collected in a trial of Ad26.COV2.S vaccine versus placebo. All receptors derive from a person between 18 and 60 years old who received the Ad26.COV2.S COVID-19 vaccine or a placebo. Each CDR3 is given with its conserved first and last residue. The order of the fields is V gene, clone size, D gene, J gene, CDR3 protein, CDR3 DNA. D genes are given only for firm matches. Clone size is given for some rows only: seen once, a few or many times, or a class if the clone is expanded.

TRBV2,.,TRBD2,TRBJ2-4,CASSDGLAGGLAKNIQYF,TGTGCCAGCAGCGACGGACTAGCGGGGGGCCTAGCCAAAAACATTCAGTACTTC
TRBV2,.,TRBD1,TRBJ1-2,CASSSMGQALGGYTF,TGTGCCAGCAGTAGTATGGGACAGGCGCTGGGAGGCTACACCTTC
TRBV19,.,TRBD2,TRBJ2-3,CASSTHLAGVRTDTQYF,TGTGCCAGTAGTACCCACCTAGCGGGAGTAAGGACCGATACGCAGTATTTT
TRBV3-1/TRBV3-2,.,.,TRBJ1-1,CASSPPADTEAFF,TGTGCCAGCAGTCCTCCGGCGGACACTGAAGCTTTCTTT
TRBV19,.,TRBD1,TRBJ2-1,CASSIVILPGQGDNEQFF,TGTGCCAGTAGTATAGTAATATTACCGGGACAGGGGGACAATGAGCAGTTCTTC
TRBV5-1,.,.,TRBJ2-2,CASRAEGRPVWTGELFF,TGCGCCAGCAGGGCCGAGGGACGGCCAGTGTGGACCGGGGAGCTGTTTTTT
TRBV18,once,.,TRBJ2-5,CASSPNIEETQYF,TGTGCCAGCTCACCTAATATCGAAGAGACCCAGTACTTC
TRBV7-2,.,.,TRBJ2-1,CASSLVGGDEQFF,TGTGCCAGCAGCTTAGTGGGTGGAGATGAGCAGTTCTTC
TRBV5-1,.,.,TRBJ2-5,CASSRGSEETQYF,TGCGCCAGCAGTCGGGGATCAGAGGAGACCCAGTACTTC
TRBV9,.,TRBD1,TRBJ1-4,CASSAERDRVGEKLFF,TGTGCCAGCAGCGCCGAGCGGGACAGGGTGGGTGAAAAACTGTTTTTT
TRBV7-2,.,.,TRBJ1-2,CASSLGGGTSYGYTF,TGTGCCAGCAGCTTAGGTGGGGGGACCTCCTATGGCTACACCTTC
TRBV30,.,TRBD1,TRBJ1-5,CAWSVLRQGAAQPQHF,TGTGCCTGGAGTGTACTCAGGCAGGGGGCGGCTCAGCCCCAGCATTTT
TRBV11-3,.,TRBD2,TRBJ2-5,CASSLGPGGETQYF,TGTGCCAGCAGCTTAGGCCCCGGGGGGGAGACCCAGTACTTC
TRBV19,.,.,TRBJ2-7,CASSAVGHGRASYEQYF,TGTGCCAGTAGTGCTGTGGGCCACGGGCGGGCATCCTACGAGCAGTACTTC
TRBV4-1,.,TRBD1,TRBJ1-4,CASSTSGQGSQKLFF,TGCGCCAGCAGCACCTCCGGACAGGGAAGTCAAAAACTGTTTTTT
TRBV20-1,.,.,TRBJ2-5,CSARDKGGGYF,TGCAGTGCTAGAGATAAGGGGGGAGGTTACTTC
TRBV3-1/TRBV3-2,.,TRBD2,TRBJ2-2,CASSLLAGDFTGELFF,TGTGCCAGCAGTCTTCTAGCGGGGGACTTCACCGGGGAGCTGTTTTTT
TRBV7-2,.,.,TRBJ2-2,CASSLTGQSSTGELFF,TGTGCCAGCAGCTTAACAGGACAGTCGAGCACCGGGGAGCTGTTTTTT
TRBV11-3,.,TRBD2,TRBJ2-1,CASSPPGLAFYNEQFF,TGTGCCAGCAGCCCTCCGGGACTAGCGTTCTACAATGAGCAGTTCTTC
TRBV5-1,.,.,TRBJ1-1,CASSIGRAEAFF,TGCGCCAGCAGTATAGGAAGAGCTGAAGCTTTCTTT
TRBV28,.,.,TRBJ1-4,CASTNMLAAGEKLFF,TGTGCCAGCACAAATATGTTGGCGGCCGGGGAAAAACTGTTTTTT
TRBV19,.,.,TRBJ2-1,CASSIRRGREGDNEQFF,TGTGCCAGTAGTATCAGGCGGGGAAGAGAGGGAGACAATGAGCAGTTCTTC
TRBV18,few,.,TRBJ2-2,CASSPRDTGELFF,TGTGCCAGCTCACCCAGGGACACCGGGGAGCTGTTTTTT
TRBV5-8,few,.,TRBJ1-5,CASSLYSLSNQPQHF,TGTGCCAGCAGCTTGTACAGTCTGAGCAATCAGCCCCAGCATTTT
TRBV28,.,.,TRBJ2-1,CASSLPTGIAEYNEQFF,TGTGCCAGCAGTTTACCAACCGGGATAGCGGAGTACAATGAGCAGTTCTTC
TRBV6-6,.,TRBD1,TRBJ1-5,CASRLQGLSGQPQHF,TGTGCCAGCAGACTACAGGGGCTGAGCGGACAGCCCCAGCATTTT
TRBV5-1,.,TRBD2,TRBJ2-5,CASSGTSGKETQYF,TGCGCCAGCAGTGGGACTAGCGGTAAAGAGACCCAGTACTTC
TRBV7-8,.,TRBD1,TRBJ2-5,CASSLGQGWETQYF,TGTGCCAGCAGCCTTGGACAGGGTTGGGAGACCCAGTACTTC
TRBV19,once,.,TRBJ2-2,CASSIGQGTNTGELFF,TGTGCCAGTAGTATAGGTCAGGGAACGAACACCGGGGAGCTGTTTTTT
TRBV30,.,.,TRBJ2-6,CAWRGPGATDF,TGTGCCTGGAGAGGACCGGGGGCTACCGATTTC
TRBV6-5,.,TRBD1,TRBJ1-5,CASSSGQGQDQPQHF,TGTGCCAGCAGTTCGGGACAGGGACAGGACCAGCCCCAGCATTTT
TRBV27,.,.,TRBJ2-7,CATPKAVSYEQYF,TGTGCCACCCCAAAGGCAGTCTCCTACGAGCAGTACTTC
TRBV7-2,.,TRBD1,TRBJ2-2,CASSSKTGGLTGELFF,TGTGCCAGCAGCTCCAAGACAGGGGGCCTCACCGGGGAGCTGTTTTTT
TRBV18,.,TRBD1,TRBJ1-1,CASSLAGQEITEAFF,TGTGCCAGCTCGCTAGCGGGACAGGAAATCACTGAAGCTTTCTTT
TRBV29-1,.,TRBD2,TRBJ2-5,CSALAGSETQYF,TGCAGCGCGCTAGCGGGGTCTGAGACCCAGTACTTC
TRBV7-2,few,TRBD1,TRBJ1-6,CASSSRQGNNSPLHF,TGTGCCAGCAGCTCTAGACAGGGAAATAATTCACCCCTCCACTTT
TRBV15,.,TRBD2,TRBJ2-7,CATSPPWSSGGKYF,TGTGCCACCAGCCCCCCGTGGTCTAGCGGGGGGAAGTACTTC
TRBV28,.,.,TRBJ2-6,CASGGNSGANVLTF,TGTGCCAGCGGCGGAAACTCTGGGGCCAACGTCCTGACTTTC
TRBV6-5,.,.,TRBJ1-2,CASFAAAKYTF,TGTGCCAGCTTCGCGGCAGCAAAATACACCTTC
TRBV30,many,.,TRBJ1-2,CAWSLERLNGYTF,TGTGCCTGGAGTTTAGAGAGGCTTAATGGCTACACCTTC
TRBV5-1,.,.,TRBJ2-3,CASSLSGAKTDTQYF,TGCGCCAGCAGCTTGTCGGGGGCTAAAACAGATACGCAGTATTTT
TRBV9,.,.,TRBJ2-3,CASTSGSAISTDTQYF,TGTGCCAGCACCTCCGGGTCCGCCATCAGCACAGATACGCAGTATTTT
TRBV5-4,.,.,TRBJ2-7,CASSLEASSYEQYF,TGTGCCAGCAGCTTGGAGGCGAGCTCCTACGAGCAGTACTTC
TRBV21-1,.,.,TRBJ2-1,CASRVFWDYNEQFF,TGTGCCAGCAGGGTATTTTGGGATTACAATGAGCAGTTCTTC
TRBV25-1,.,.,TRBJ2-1,CASSELTQGSYNEQFF,TGTGCCAGCAGTGAATTGACCCAGGGGTCCTACAATGAGCAGTTCTTC
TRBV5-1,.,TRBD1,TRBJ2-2,CASSLVQGAGTGELFF,TGCGCCAGCAGCTTGGTGCAGGGGGCCGGCACCGGGGAGCTGTTTTTT
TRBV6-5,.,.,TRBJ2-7,CASSYGDEQYF,TGTGCCAGCAGTTACGGGGACGAGCAGTACTTC
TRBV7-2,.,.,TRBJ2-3,CASSPVVWQGPFDPGTQYF,TGTGCCAGCAGCCCGGTAGTGTGGCAGGGACCATTCGATCCGGGTACGCAGTATTTT